Listed below are T cell receptor beta chains from one sample, sequenced in a study of blood T cells in healthy people across ages. TCRdb itself ran the 5' RACE reads through MiXCR, one entry per CDR3 protein. The sample yields approximately 850,000 distinct CDR3 sequences, about 42% seen once. The sample comprised blood. These receptors all come from a man in his 60s in good health. Both conserved end residues are trimmed from each CDR3. Expanded clones get a size class; other rows say once, few or many, or leave the size out.

v_gene	j_gene	abundance	CDR3aa
TRBV12-5	TRBJ2-1	NA	ASGLGTSGYNEQF
TRBV11-2	TRBJ2-7	NA	ASSLWQGRYEQY
TRBV6-5	TRBJ1-2	NA	ASSSGQGGGYT
TRBV12-3/TRBV12-4	TRBJ2-7	NA	ASSDRFQSYEQY
TRBV6-2/TRBV6-3	TRBJ1-2	NA	ASSYQGARSGYT
TRBV4-3	TRBJ1-5	NA	ASSQDATVNQPQH
TRBV6-5	TRBJ1-4	once	ASYDSDNEKLF
TRBV9	TRBJ2-5	NA	ASSAQTGTMGEQY
TRBV7-9	TRBJ2-7	few	ASSLEGAHEQY
TRBV20-1	TRBJ2-7	NA	SARPLWRGGNEQY
TRBV6-1	TRBJ1-5	few	ASRRGPSNQPQH
TRBV12-3/TRBV12-4	TRBJ2-1	few	ASSPVSSAASKLGNEQF
TRBV7-2	TRBJ1-5	NA	ASSLALAGVQPQH
TRBV20-1	NA	NA	SHISPAGVNEQY
TRBV30	TRBJ1-1	NA	AWSVRGGLVTEAF
TRBV25-1	TRBJ1-3	NA	ASSDIYSGNAIY
TRBV7-7	TRBJ2-1	NA	ASSRGGRSNEQF
TRBV12-3/TRBV12-4	TRBJ2-4	NA	ASSNTLNIQY
TRBV12-5	TRBJ1-2	many	ASGLAPPGLYGYT
TRBV2	TRBJ2-5	NA	ASSEGLAGY
TRBV11-2	TRBJ2-5	NA	ASSLVGGGNQETQY
TRBV20-1	NA	NA	SARGAGIYEQY
TRBV6-2/TRBV6-3	TRBJ1-4	NA	ASSYPGLFEKLF
TRBV7-2	TRBJ2-7	many	ASSLRGGTGVNEQY
TRBV30	TRBJ2-3	NA	AWRGPHYTDTQY
TRBV2	TRBJ2-2	NA	ASMISRPGELF
TRBV11-2	TRBJ2-3	once	ASSSWYTSSTDTQY
TRBV6-5	TRBJ1-4	few	ASSYGTGGEKLF
TRBV14	TRBJ2-1	NA	ASSQGDFKSPSYNEQF
TRBV27	TRBJ2-7	NA	ASRGAGEQY
TRBV21-1	TRBJ1-1	once	ANTLMGQATEAF
TRBV15	TRBJ2-3	NA	ATSGEPEETSGGFTDTRY
TRBV6-6	TRBJ2-7	few	ASSSLGRTGTYEQY
TRBV4-3	TRBJ2-3	NA	ASSSPRVDTQY
TRBV6-1	TRBJ1-1	few	ASPGQGRRTEAF
TRBV2	TRBJ1-2	NA	ASSEASTNYGYT
TRBV27	TRBJ1-1	NA	ASKMGTMNTEAF
TRBV29-1	TRBJ1-2	NA	SDEAGDLNYGYT
TRBV7-9	TRBJ2-5	few	ASSPDSIQETQY
TRBV11-2	TRBJ2-7	NA	ASSPILGQVSYEQY
TRBV4-3	TRBJ2-7	NA	ASSQGFRGSEQY
TRBV12-3/TRBV12-4	TRBJ1-4	few	ASSQGEKLF
TRBV6-2/TRBV6-3	TRBJ2-3	NA	ASSYIDLSDTQY
TRBV29-1	TRBJ2-3	few	SVEQGYADTQY